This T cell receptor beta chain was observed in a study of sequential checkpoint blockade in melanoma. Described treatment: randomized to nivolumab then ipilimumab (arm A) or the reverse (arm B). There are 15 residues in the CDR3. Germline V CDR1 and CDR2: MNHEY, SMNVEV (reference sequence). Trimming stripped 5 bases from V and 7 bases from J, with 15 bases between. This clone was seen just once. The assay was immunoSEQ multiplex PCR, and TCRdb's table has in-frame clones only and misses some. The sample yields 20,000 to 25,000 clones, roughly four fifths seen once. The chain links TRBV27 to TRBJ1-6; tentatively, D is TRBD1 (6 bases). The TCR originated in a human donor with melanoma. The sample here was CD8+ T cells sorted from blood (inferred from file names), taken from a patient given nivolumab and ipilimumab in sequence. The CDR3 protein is CASSVGTKLNSPLHF. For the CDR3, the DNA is TGTGCCAGCAGTGTAGGGACAAAACTGAATTCACCCCTCCACTTT.